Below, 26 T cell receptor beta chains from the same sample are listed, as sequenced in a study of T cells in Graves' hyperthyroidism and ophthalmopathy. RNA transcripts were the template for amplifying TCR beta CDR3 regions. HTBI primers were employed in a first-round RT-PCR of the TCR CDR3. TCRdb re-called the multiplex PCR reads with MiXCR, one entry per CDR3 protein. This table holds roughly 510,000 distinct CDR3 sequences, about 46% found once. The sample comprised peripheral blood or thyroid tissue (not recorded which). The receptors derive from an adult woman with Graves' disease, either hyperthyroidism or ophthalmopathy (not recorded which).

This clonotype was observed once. CDR3 sequence reads: CASSPPSGRRGGETQYF. Written as DNA, the CDR3 is TGTGCCAGCAGCCCTCCGAGCGGGAGGCGCGGCGGGGAGACCCAGTACTTC. The rearrangement joins TRBV7-9 to TRBJ2-5; TRBD2 agrees at 9 bases. Germline CDR1 reads SEHNR; CDR2 reads FQNEAQ (reference sequence). The CDR3 sequence is 17 residues long. J was trimmed by 5 bases and V by 5 bases; bases with no gene match: 15.

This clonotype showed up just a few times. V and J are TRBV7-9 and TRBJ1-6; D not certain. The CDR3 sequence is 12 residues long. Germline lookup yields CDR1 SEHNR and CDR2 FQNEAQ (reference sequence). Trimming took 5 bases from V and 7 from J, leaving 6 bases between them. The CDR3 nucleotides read TGTGCCAGCAGCCACTCAAATTCACCCCTCCACTTT. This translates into CASSHSNSPLHF.

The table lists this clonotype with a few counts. This CDR3 reads CAIRSGRSSSYEQYF. The DNA of the CDR3 is TGTGCCATCAGGAGCGGGAGGTCTAGCTCCTACGAGCAGTACTTC. The chain carries TRBV10-3 and TRBJ2-7; 9 bases align to TRBD2. In germline, CDR1 is ENHRY, CDR2 SYGVKD. The CDR3 sequence is 15 residues long. V shed 6 bases and J 0 bases; nucleotides not matched to a gene: 6.

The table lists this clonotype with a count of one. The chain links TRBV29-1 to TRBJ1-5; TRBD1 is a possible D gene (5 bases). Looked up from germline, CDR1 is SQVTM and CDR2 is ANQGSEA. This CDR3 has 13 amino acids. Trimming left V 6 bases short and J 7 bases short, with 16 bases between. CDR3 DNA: TGCAGCGTCGCCGGGACGACTCGACAGCCCCAGCATTTT. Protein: CSVAGTTRQPQHF.

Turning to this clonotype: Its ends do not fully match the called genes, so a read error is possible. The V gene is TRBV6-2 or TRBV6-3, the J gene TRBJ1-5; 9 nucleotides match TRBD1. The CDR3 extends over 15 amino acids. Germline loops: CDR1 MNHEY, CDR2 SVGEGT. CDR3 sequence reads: CASSPGQGTNLPQHF. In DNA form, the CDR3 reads TGTGCCAGCAGCCCGGGACAGGGTACCAATCTGCCCCAGCATTTT.

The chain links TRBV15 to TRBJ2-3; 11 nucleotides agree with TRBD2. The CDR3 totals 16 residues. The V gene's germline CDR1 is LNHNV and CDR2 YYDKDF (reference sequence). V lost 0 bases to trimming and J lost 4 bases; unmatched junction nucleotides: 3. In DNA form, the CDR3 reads TGTGCCACCAGCAGAGATACTAGCGGGGGCGCAGATACGCAGTATTTT. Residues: CATSRDTSGGADTQYF.

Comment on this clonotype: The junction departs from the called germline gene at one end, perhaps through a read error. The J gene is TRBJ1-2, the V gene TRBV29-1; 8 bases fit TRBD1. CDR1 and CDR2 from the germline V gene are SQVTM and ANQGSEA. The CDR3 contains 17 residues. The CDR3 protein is CSVETAGQGWSHYGCTF. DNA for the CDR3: TGCAGCGTTGAGACGGCTGGACAGGGTTGGTCCCACTATGGCTGCACCTTC.

CDR3 bases: TGTGCCACCAGTGACAGCGGGAGTCGAGAGACCCAGTACTTC. Its translation: CATSDSGSRETQYF. The J gene is TRBJ2-5, the V gene TRBV24-1; 8 bases line up with TRBD2. Unmatched junction bases numbered 4, after V lost 4 bases and J lost 4 bases. Germline V gene sequence: CDR1 KGHDR, CDR2 SFDVKD. This CDR3 has 14 amino acids.

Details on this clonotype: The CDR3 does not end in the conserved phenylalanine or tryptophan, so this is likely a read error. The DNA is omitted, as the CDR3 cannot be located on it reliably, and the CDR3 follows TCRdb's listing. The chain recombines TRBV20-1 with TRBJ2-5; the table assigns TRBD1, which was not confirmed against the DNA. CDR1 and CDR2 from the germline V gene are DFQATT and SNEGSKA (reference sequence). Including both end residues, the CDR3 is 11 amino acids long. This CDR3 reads CSATIGHLLNT.

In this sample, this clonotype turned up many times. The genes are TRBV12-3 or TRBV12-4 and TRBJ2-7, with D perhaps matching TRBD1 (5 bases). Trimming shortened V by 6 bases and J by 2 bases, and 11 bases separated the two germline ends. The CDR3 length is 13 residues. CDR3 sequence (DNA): TGTGCCAGCAGCTTCAGGGCTGCCTACGAGCAGTACTTC. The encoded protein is CASSFRAAYEQYF.

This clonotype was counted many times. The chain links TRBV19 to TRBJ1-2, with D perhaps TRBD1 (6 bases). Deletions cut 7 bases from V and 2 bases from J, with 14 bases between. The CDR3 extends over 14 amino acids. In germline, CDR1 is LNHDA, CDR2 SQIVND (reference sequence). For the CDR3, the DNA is TGTGCCAGTAAAAGACAGGAGGCGAACTATGGCTACACCTTC. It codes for CASKRQEANYGYTF.

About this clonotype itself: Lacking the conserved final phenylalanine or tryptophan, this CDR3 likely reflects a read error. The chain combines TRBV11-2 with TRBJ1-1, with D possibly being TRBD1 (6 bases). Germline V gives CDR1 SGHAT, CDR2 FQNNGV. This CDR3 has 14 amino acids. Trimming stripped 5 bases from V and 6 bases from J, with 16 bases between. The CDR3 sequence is CASSPHREGPEAFS. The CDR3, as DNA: TGTGCCAGCAGCCCCCACAGGGAGGGGCCTGAAGCTTTCTCT.

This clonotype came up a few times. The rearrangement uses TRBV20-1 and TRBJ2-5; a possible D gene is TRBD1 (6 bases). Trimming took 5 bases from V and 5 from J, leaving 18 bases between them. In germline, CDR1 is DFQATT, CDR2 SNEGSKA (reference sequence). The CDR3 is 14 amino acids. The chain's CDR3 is CSARQQGPGETQYF. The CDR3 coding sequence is TGCAGTGCTCGACAACAGGGACCGGGTGAGACCCAGTACTTC.

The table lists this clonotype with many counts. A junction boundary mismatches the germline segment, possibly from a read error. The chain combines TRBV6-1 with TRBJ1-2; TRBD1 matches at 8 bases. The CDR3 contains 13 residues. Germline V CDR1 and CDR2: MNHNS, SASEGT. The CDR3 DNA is TGTGCCAGCAGTGAAGCGAGGGGACAGGAGATCCTCTTC. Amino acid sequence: CASSEARGQEILF.

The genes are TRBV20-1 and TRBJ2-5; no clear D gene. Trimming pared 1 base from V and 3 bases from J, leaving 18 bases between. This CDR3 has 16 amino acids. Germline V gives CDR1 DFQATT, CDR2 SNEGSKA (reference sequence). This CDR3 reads CSARVFGRLGKETQYF. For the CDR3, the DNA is TGCAGTGCTAGAGTTTTTGGAAGACTGGGGAAAGAGACCCAGTACTTC.

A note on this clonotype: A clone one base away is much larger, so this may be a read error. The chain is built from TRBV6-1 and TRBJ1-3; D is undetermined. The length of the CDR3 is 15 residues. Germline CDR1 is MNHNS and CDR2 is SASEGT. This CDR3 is CASSESTGSGNTIHF. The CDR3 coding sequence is TGTGCCAGCAGTGAATCGACTGGCTCTGGAAACACCATACATTTT.

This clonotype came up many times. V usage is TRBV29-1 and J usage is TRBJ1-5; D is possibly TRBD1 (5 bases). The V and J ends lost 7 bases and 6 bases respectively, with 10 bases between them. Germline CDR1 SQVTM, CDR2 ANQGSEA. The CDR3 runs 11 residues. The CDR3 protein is CSACRAQPQHF. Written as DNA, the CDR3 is TGCAGCGCCTGCAGGGCTCAGCCCCAGCATTTT.

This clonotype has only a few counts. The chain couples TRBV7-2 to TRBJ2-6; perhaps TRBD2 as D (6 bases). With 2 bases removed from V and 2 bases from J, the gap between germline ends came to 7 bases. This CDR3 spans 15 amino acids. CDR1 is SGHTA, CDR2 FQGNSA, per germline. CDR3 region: CASSLSGAGANVLTF. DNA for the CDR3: TGTGCCAGCAGCTTATCGGGGGCTGGGGCCAACGTCCTGACTTTC.

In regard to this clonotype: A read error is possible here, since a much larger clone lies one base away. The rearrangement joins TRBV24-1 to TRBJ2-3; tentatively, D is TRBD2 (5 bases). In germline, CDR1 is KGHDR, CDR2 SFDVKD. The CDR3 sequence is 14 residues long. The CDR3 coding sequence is TGTGCCACCAGTGCCCCCCTCCGGGGAGATGCGCAGTATTTT. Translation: CATSAPLRGDAQYF.

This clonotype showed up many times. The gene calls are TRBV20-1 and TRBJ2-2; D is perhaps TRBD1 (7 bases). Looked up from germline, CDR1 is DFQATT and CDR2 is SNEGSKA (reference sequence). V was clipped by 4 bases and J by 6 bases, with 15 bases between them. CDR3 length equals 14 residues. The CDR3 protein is CSATRQGGSGELFF. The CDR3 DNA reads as TGCAGTGCTACCAGACAGGGAGGCTCCGGGGAGCTGTTTTTT.

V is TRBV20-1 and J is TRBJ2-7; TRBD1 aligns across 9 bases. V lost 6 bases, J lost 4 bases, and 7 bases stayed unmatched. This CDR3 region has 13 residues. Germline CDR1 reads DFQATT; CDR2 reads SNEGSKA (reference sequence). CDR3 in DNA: TGCAGTGCCACCGGGACAGGGTTTTACGAGCAGTACTTC. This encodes CSATGTGFYEQYF.

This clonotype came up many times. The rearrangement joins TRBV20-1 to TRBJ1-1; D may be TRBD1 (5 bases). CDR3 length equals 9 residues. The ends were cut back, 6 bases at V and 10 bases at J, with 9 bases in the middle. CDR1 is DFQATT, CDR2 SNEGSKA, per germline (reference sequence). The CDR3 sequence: CSATGGAFF. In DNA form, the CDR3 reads TGCAGTGCCACGGGGGGAGCTTTCTTT.

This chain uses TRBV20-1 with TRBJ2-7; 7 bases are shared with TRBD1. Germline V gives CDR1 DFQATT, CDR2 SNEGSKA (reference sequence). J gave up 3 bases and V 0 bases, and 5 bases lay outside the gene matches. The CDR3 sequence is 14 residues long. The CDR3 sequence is CSARDPTGIYEQYF. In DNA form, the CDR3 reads TGCAGTGCTAGAGATCCGACAGGGATCTACGAGCAGTACTTC.

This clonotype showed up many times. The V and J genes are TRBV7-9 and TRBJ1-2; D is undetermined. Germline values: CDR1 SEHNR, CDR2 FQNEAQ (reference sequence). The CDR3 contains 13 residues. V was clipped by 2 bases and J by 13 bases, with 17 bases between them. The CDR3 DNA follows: TGTGCCAGCAGCTTACCCACTTCAGGCCCGCCCACCTTC. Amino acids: CASSLPTSGPPTF. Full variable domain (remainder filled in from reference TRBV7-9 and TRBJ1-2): DTGVSQNPRHKITKRGQNVTFRCDPISEHNRLYWYRQTLGQGPEFLTYFQNEAQLEKSRLLSDRFSAERPKGSFSTLEIQRTEQGDSAMYLCASSLPTSGPPTFGSGTRLTVV.

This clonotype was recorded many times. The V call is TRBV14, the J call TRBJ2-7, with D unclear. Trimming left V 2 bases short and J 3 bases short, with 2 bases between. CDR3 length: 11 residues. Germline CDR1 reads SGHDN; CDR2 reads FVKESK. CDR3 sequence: CASSQHYEQYF. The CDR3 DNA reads TGTGCCAGCAGCCAACACTACGAGCAGTACTTC.

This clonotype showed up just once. DNA of the CDR3: TGTGCCAGCAGCGTCACACTCGACGAGCAGTACTTC. Translation gives CASSVTLDEQYF. The chain employs TRBV13 and TRBJ2-7; D not resolved. V lost 5 bases and J lost 5, with 10 bases in between. The CDR3 length is 12 residues. Germline-derived CDR1 and CDR2 are PRHDT and FYEKMQ (reference sequence). The entire variable domain, with the rest obtained from reference TRBV13 and TRBJ2-7, is as follows: AAGVIQSPRHLIKEKRETATLKCYPIPRHDTVYWYQQGPGQDPQFLISFYEKMQSDKGSIPDRFSAQQFSDYHSELNMSSLELGDSALYFCASSVTLDEQYFGPGTRLTVT.